This TCR beta chain came from a study of cytomegalovirus exposure and HLA in healthy donors. Vbeta (60) and Jbeta (13) primers were used in the PCR. TCRdb's table, derived via immunoSEQ multiplex PCR, lists solely in-frame clones and lacks some. This sample contains 150,000 to 200,000 clones. CDR3 length equals 11 residues. The V gene lost 5 bases and the J gene lost 5 bases, with 9 bases spanning the gap. Germline-derived CDR1 and CDR2 are DFQATT and SNEGSKA (reference sequence). The TCR originated in a man younger than 40 in good health and CMV-seronegative. The rearrangement joins TRBV20-1 to TRBJ2-5; D is unclear. Sequenced input: PBMCs. Written as DNA, the CDR3 is TGCAGTGCTGCCCCTATGGAGACCCAGTACTTC. This gives the protein CSAAPMETQYF.